The text below deals with one TCR beta chain. The data are from a study of blood T cell repertoires in COVID-19. Data came from immunoSEQ multiplex PCR; TCRdb stores just in-frame clones and leaves some out. Of tens of thousands of clones listed, approximately 79% were seen once; the top ten hold approximately 15%. This TCR was sampled from a woman of 80 years or more with active or convalescent COVID-19. Sequencing was carried out using peripheral blood.

The CDR3 DNA reads as TGTGCCATCAGCCGTGCTACCGATACGCAGTATTTT. Amino acids: CAISRATDTQYF. This chain uses TRBV10-3 with TRBJ2-3; D remains ambiguous. This CDR3 has 12 residues. Between the trimmed V and J ends, which lost 6 bases and 6 bases, there was a span of 10 bases. CDR1 and CDR2 (germline): ENHRY, SYGVKD.